This T cell receptor (beta chain) stems from a study of Graves' ophthalmopathy and Graves' hyperthyroidism (dated by TCRdb to 2016 to 2018). About the investigation overall: Hyperthyroidism was considered stable if no progression to ophthalmopathy occurred within 18 months of follow-up. Following sample collection, hyperthyroidism patients were given methimazole at a starting dose of 30 mg daily, and ophthalmopathy patients were given high-dose intravenous methylprednisolone. The study used signatures of the TCR beta repertoire to tell Graves' ophthalmopathy apart from Graves' hyperthyroidism and to predict which patients would progress to ophthalmopathy. In total, 135 blood samples were TCR-sequenced: under 45 ophthalmopathy, around 75 hyperthyroidism and roughly 17 hyperthyroidism-to-ophthalmopathy patients. An independent validation cohort comprised roughly 20 hyperthyroidism patients and around 16 patients who later progressed from hyperthyroidism to ophthalmopathy. To explore V-J signatures that separate ophthalmopathy from hyperthyroidism, a discovery set of fewer than 110 patients was enrolled, consisting of fewer than 45 with ophthalmopathy and approximately 60 with stable hyperthyroidism. T-cell repertoires of thyroid tissue and blood were compared in over five hyperthyroidism patients.

TCR beta CDR3 regions were amplified from RNA transcripts for repertoire sequencing. HTBI primers and the Qiagen OneStep RT-PCR kit were used in a first-round RT-PCR, which was followed by a second-round multiplex PCR, size selection and purification. Libraries were sequenced on an Illumina HiSeq2000 using paired-end 100 bp reads. Turning to the authors' computational methods: Reads were processed with SOAPnuke, discarding reads with adapters, uncalled bases, mean Phred below 15, or no exact constant-primer or identifier match. High-quality paired reads were merged with COPE v1.2.5. Each unique nucleotide sequence was treated as a clonotype, and MiTCR v1.1 was used to align the clonotypes to the IMGT TRB V, D and J references. The analysis was limited to V-J combinations with a frequency above 0.0001, which together covered 99.2% of repertoires. A TCR clonal expansion and chaos score per V-J combination was defined as the ratio of F50 clonal expansion to chaos observed in the TCRdist matrix. Welch's t-statistics and random forest were used to reduce features to 13 V-J combinations, which were fed into a naive Bayes classifier. The Morisita-Horn index was used to measure how similar the thyroid and blood repertoires were. Using fastp at Q25 and MiXCR, TCRdb reprocessed the public reads and kept productive beta chains. Each entry is one CDR3 protein sequence, shown with its most common DNA and genes. TCRdb's processing, not the authors' own work, is the source of the V and J calls. This sample gives over a million distinct CDR3 sequences in total; about 40% of them show up just once. Around 10% of the sample rests with the top ten.

The CDR3, cysteine through phenylalanine, is 17 amino acids long. Just CDR3 DNA is preserved here, 51 bases in frame from base 1. Trimming at the junction amounts to 5 bases on V and 1 base on J, and the germline ends lie 21 bases apart. CDR1 and CDR2 are read off the germline V gene as SGHVS and FQNEAQ. Hyperthyroidism patients were newly diagnosed, with disease duration under 2 months, and aged 18 to 65 years. Anyone with other autoimmune diseases, uncontrolled infections, pregnancy or lactation was excluded from the study. Clinical symptoms, serum thyroxine, TRAb, thyroid ultrasound and orbital computed tomography formed the basis of the diagnosis. Total RNA was extracted with Trizol reagent and quality-checked on an Agilent 2100 Bioanalyzer. Overall study results and their limits: Most expanded thyroid clonotypes with frequency above 0.001 were also detected in blood, suggesting blood repertoires may reflect the thyroid immune response. Ophthalmopathy was separated from stable hyperthyroidism by the 13-signature model with roughly 87% sensitivity and 81% to 84% specificity in cross-validation and with 80%/75% in the test set. No statistical method was used to predetermine the sample size, and group allocation was not hidden from the investigators. In validation, the model predicted ophthalmopathy progression with about 71% sensitivity and around 72% specificity; 12 predicted patients were CT-confirmed with GO in a median of 6.5 months.

In this sample, this clonotype turned up many times. This clone's antigen is unknown. No quality values exist for individual bases; no much larger clone is one base distant. The receptor chain draws on TRBV7-8 and TRBJ2-7; TRBD2 is a possible D gene, resting on 5 matching bases. This TCR was sampled from an adult man with Graves' hyperthyroidism. Input material: peripheral blood or thyroid tissue (not recorded which). The CDR3 corresponds to CASSQPRRDMASYEQYF. The bases are TGTGCCAGCAGCCAACCCCGCCGGGATATGGCATCCTACGAGCAGTACTTC.